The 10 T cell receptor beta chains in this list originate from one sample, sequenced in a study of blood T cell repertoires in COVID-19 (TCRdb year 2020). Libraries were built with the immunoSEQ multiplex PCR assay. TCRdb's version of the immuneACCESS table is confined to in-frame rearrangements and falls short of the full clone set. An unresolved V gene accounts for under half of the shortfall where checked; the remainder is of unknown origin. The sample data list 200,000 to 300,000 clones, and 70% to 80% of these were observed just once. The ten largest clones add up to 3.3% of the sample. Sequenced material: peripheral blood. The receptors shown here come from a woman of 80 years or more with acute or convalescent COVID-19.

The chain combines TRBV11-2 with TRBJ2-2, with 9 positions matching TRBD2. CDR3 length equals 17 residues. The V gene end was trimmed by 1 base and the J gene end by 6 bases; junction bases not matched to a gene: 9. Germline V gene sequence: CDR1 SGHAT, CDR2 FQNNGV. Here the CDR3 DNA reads TGTGCCAGCAGCTTAGCCGGACTAGCGAGGCGGTCCGGGGAGCTGTTTTTT. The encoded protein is CASSLAGLARRSGELFF.

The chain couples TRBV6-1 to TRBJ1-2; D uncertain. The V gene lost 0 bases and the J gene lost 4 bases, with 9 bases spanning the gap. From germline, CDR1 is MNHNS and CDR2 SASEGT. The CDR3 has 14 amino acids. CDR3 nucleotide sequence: TGTGCCAGCAGTGAAGCCCACAGAGCCTATGGCTACACCTTC. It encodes CASSEAHRAYGYTF.

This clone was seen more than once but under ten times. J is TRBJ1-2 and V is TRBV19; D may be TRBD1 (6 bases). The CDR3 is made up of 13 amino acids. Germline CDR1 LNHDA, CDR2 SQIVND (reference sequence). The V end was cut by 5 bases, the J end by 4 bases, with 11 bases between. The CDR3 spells CASSFTGPYGYTF. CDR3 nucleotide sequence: TGTGCCAGTAGTTTCACAGGGCCCTATGGCTACACCTTC.

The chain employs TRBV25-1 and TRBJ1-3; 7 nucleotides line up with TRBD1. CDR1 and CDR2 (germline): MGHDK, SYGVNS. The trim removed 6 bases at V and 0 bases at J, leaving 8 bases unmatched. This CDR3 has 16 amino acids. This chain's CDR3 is CASSRNTGASGNTIYF. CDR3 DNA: TGTGCCAGCAGCCGAAATACAGGGGCCTCTGGAAACACCATATATTTT. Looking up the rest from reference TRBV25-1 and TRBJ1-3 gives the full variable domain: EADIYQTPRYLVIGTGKKITLECSQTMGHDKMYWYQQDPGMELHLIHYSYGVNSTEKGDLSSESTVSRIRTEHFPLTLESARPSHTSQYLCASSRNTGASGNTIYFGEGSWLTVV.

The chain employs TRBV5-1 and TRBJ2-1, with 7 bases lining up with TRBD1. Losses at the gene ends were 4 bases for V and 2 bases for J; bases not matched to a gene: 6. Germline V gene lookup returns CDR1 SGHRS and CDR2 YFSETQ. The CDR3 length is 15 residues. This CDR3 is CASSRQGGPYNEQFF. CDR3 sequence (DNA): TGCGCCAGCAGCAGACAGGGTGGGCCCTACAATGAGCAGTTCTTC.

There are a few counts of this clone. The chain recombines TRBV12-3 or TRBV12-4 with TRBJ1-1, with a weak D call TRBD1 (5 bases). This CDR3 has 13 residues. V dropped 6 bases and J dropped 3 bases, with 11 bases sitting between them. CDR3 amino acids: CASRWQGYTEAFF. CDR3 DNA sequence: TGTGCCAGCAGATGGCAGGGATACACTGAAGCTTTCTTT.

The CDR3 nucleotides are TGTGCCAGCTCAGGACAGGGGTCCCTCTCTGGAAACACCATATATTTT. Its protein product is CASSGQGSLSGNTIYF. The V and J genes are TRBV18 and TRBJ1-3, with 9 nucleotides matching TRBD1. Germline CDR1 reads KGHSH; CDR2 reads LQKENI. V lost 5 bases and J lost 0; bases outside the gene matches: 5. CDR3 length: 16 amino acids.

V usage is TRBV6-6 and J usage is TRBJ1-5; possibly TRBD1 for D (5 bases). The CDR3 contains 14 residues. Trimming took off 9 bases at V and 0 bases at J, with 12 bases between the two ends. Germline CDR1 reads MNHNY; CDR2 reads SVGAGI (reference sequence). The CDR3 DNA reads TGTGCCAGTTCCGGGACTTATAGCAATCAGCCCCAGCATTTT. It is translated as CASSGTYSNQPQHF.

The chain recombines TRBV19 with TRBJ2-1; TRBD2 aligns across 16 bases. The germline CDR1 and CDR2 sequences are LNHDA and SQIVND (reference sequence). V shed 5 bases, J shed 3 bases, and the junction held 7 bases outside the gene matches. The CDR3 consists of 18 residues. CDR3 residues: CASSPGTSGGAFYNEQFF. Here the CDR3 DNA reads TGTGCCAGTAGTCCAGGGACTAGCGGGGGGGCCTTCTACAATGAGCAGTTCTTC.

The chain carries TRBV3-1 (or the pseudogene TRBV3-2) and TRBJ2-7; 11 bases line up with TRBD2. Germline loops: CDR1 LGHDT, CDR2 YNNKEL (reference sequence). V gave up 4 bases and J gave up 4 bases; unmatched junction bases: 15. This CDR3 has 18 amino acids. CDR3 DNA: TGTGCCAGCAGCCGGACATTTTCGGCCGGGACTAGCGGTTACGAGCAGTACTTC. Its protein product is CASSRTFSAGTSGYEQYF.